This entry is about one T cell receptor beta chain. These data originate in a study of blood T cell repertoires in COVID-19. Study-wide background: Italy, Spain and the United States were the sources of the convalescent and acute COVID-19 samples. T cells, B-cell-depleted T cells, or PBMCs supplied cDNA or gDNA.

The authors' processing: Using reference gene primer amplification, nucleated cell counts were estimated. Sequencing was performed with immunoSEQ multiplex PCR; in TCRdb, only in-frame clones are kept and a portion is missing. That table gives V, J and clone size, and the DNA gave D and trimming. Of roughly 55,000 clones listed, more than 75% are singletons. Germline-derived CDR1 and CDR2 are MNHEY and SVGEGT. The CDR3 is made up of 13 amino acids. V lost 2 bases, J lost 9 bases, and 11 bases lay in between. The sequence was obtained from a man older than 75 with acute or convalescent COVID-19. Specimen: peripheral blood. The chain couples TRBV6-2 or TRBV6-3 to TRBJ1-3, with unresolved D. This CDR3 reads CASSYPPRGTIYF. The CDR3 DNA follows: TGTGCCAGCAGTTACCCGCCCCGGGGCACCATATATTTT.